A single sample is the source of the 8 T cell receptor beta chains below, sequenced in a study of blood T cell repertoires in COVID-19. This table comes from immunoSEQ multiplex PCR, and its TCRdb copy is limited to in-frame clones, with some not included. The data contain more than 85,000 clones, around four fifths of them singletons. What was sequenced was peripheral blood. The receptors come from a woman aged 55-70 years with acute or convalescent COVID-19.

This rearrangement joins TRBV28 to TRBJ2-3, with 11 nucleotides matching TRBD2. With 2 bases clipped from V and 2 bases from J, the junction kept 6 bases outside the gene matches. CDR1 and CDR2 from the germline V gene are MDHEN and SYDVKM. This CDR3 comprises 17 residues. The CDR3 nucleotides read TGTGCCAGCAGTTTAGGCCTAGCGGGAGGCGCCACAGATACGCAGTATTTT. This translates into CASSLGLAGGATDTQYF.

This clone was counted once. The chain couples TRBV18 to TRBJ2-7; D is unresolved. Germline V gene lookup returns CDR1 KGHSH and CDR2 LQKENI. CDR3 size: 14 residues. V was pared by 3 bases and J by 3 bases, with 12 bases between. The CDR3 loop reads CASSPPEARYEQYF. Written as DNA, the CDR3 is TGTGCCAGCTCACCCCCCGAAGCCCGCTACGAGCAGTACTTC.

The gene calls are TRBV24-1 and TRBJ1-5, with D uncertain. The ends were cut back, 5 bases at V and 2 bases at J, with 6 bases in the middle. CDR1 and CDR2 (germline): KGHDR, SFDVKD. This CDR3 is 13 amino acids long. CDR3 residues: CATSAIGNQPQHF. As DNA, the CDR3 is TGTGCCACCAGTGCTATCGGCAATCAGCCCCAGCATTTT.

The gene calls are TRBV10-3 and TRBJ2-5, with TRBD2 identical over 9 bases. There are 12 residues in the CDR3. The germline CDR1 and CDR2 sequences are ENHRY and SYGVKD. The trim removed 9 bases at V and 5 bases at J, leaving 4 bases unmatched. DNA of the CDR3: TGTGCCATTGCGGGGGGGCCGGAGACCCAGTACTTC. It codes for CAIAGGPETQYF.

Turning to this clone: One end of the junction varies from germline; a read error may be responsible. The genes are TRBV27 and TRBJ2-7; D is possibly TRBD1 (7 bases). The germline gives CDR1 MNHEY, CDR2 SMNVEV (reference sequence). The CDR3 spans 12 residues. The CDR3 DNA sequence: TGTGCCAGCAGCCGCTTTGGGGGGACAGCGTTCTTC. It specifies CASSRFGGTAFF.

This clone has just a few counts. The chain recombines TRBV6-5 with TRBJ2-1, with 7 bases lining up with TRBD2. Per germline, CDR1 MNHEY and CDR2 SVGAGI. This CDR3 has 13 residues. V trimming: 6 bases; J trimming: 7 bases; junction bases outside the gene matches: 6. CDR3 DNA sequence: TGTGCCAGCAGAGGGACTACCGCAAATGAGCAGTTCTTC. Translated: CASRGTTANEQFF.

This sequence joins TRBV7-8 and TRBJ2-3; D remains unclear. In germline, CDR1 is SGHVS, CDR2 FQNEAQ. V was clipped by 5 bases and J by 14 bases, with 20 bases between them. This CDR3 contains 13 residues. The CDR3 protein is CASSRELGAGWYF. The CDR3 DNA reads TGTGCCAGCAGCCGAGAGCTTGGAGCCGGTTGGTATTTT.

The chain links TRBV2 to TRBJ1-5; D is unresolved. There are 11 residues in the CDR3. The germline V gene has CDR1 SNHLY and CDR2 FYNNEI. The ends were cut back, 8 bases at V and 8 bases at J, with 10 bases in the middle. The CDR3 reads CASAVDKPQHF. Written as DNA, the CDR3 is TGTGCCAGCGCGGTTGATAAGCCCCAGCATTTT.